Below, 7 T cell receptor beta chains from the same sample are listed, as sequenced in a study of cytomegalovirus exposure and HLA in healthy donors. PCR involved 60 Vbeta and 13 Jbeta primers. The method was immunoSEQ multiplex PCR; TCRdb's version includes in-frame clones alone and lacks a portion of them. The sample contains roughly 110,000 clones, about 70% of which appear only once. Material for sequencing was PBMCs. Receptors were obtained from a woman in her forties in good health and CMV-seropositive.

V and J are TRBV27 and TRBJ1-2, with TRBD1 identical over 9 bases. V shed 2 bases, J shed 4 bases, and the junction held 8 bases outside the gene matches. This CDR3 is 16 amino acids long. CDR1 is MNHEY and CDR2 is SMNVEV in the germline V gene (reference sequence). CDR3 region: CASSLQGQGGGYGYTF. CDR3 DNA: TGTGCCAGCAGTTTACAGGGACAGGGAGGGGGCTATGGCTACACCTTC.

The gene calls are TRBV27 and TRBJ1-6, with TRBD1 as a possible D gene (6 bases). The CDR3 consists of 17 residues. Germline-derived CDR1 and CDR2 are MNHEY and SMNVEV (reference sequence). The V end was cut by 3 bases, the J end by 8 bases, with 20 bases between. DNA for the CDR3: TGTGCCAGCAGTTTGTCGGGTGGGGGCCCTCTTGATTCACCCCTCCACTTT. This codes for CASSLSGGGPLDSPLHF.

J is TRBJ2-3 and V is TRBV13; 11 positions match TRBD2. Germline trimming cut 5 bases from V and 0 bases from J; bases unmatched to any gene: 16. Germline CDR1 PRHDT, CDR2 FYEKMQ (reference sequence). The CDR3 loop spans 20 amino acids. The CDR3 spells CASSPSSGGLLGPSTDTQYF. In nucleotides, the CDR3 is TGTGCCAGCAGCCCCTCTAGCGGGGGGTTACTGGGACCTAGCACAGATACGCAGTATTTT.

V usage is TRBV2 and J usage is TRBJ2-5; 7 nucleotides align to TRBD2. With 8 bases clipped from V and 6 bases from J, the junction kept 12 bases outside the gene matches. The CDR3 is 14 amino acids. Germline V CDR1 and CDR2: SNHLY, FYNNEI. The CDR3 is CASFRDYRTQTQYF. CDR3 in DNA: TGTGCCAGCTTCCGGGACTATCGCACCCAGACCCAGTACTTC. Full variable domain (missing parts from reference TRBV2 and TRBJ2-5): EPEVTQTPSHQVTQMGQEVILRCVPISNHLYFYWYRQILGQKVEFLVSFYNNEISEKSEIFDDQFSVERPDGSNFTLKIRSTKLEDSAMYFCASFRDYRTQTQYFGPGTRLLVL.

The gene calls are TRBV7-9 and TRBJ1-5; 8 bases agree with TRBD1. There are 13 residues in the CDR3. Losses at the gene ends were 3 bases for V and 6 bases for J; bases not matched to a gene: 1. The germline V gene encodes CDR1 SEHNR and CDR2 FQNEAQ (reference sequence). In DNA, the CDR3 is TGTGCCAGCAGCTTCGACAGGGGTCAGCCCCAGCATTTT. Translating gives CASSFDRGQPQHF.

V gene TRBV11-1 combines with J gene TRBJ2-7; 10 positions match TRBD1. With V trimmed by 6 bases and J by 4 bases, 3 bases remained unmatched. The CDR3 loop spans 13 amino acids. The V gene's germline CDR1 is SGHAT and CDR2 FQDESV (reference sequence). In DNA, the CDR3 is TGTGCCAGCAGTCGACAGGGGGCTTACGAGCAGTACTTC. As protein: CASSRQGAYEQYF. The whole variable domain, remainder taken from reference TRBV11-1 and TRBJ2-7, is EAEVAQSPRYKITEKSQAVAFWCDPISGHATLYWYRQILGQGPELLVQFQDESVVDDSQLPKDRFSAERLKGVDSTLKIQPAELGDSAMYLCASSRQGAYEQYFGPGTRLTVT.

This sequence joins TRBV5-1 and TRBJ2-1; TRBD2 agrees at 8 bases. The CDR3 totals 12 residues. Looked up from germline, CDR1 is SGHRS and CDR2 is YFSETQ. V lost 4 bases, J lost 9 bases, and 3 bases stayed unmatched. The CDR3 is CASSAAGVEQFF. Written as DNA, the CDR3 is TGCGCCAGCAGCGCAGCGGGGGTTGAGCAGTTCTTC.